This T cell receptor beta chain was identified in a study of regulatory and conventional T cells in RAG deficiency. The sorted conventional CD4+ T cells were CD25-low and CD127-high, with genomic DNA sequenced. Deletions cut 0 bases from V and 3 bases from J, with 7 bases between. In germline, CDR1 is SGHRS, CDR2 YFSETQ. This CDR3 is built from 15 residues. This clone was found once. Only in-frame clones appear in the TCRdb table, and some are missing; sequencing was by immunoSEQ multiplex PCR. The sample yields tens of thousands of clones, 85% to 95% seen once. The same sample was also used in a study of regulatory T cells. As that report states: The PCR used 52 TRBV and 13 TRBJ primers.

Sequenced input: CD4+ T cells sorted from blood. The receptor comes from a human donor in good health. The chain carries TRBV5-1 and TRBJ1-6; D is undetermined. CDR3 sequence: CASSLEGFYNSPLHF. The CDR3 DNA sequence: TGCGCCAGCAGCTTGGAAGGTTTCTATAATTCACCCCTCCACTTT. Complete variable domain (other parts from reference TRBV5-1 and TRBJ1-6): KAGVTQTPRYLIKTRGQQVTLSCSPISGHRSVSWYQQTPGQGLQFLFEYFSETQRNKGNFPGRFSGRQFSNSRSEMNVSTLELGDSALYLCASSLEGFYNSPLHFGNGTRLTVT.